This TCR beta chain was identified in a study of T cell responses to AZD1222 COVID-19 vaccine. Method: immunoSEQ multiplex PCR; TCRdb's copy keeps in-frame clones and lacks some. The repertoire holds 120,000 to 150,000 clones, with around nine tenths as singletons. Looked up from germline, CDR1 is MNHEY and CDR2 is SMNVEV (reference sequence). CDR3 size: 13 residues. V was trimmed by 3 bases and J by 3 bases, leaving 9 bases between them. Findings of the study overall: The donors showed a predominance of white British ancestry and of females, with possible underestimation of clonal diversity. The breadth and depth of Spike-specific TCRs increased once two AZD1222 doses had been given. Sampling that yielded the repertoires occurred only after the peak T cell response. Distributed over spike, vaccine-associated CD4 TCRs predominated at 160-218 and 743-854.

To note about this clone: Its antigen is still unknown.

This clonotype was sampled from an adult in good health. Sequenced material: peripheral blood, taken on day 0 of MenACWY control vaccination. The V and J genes are TRBV27 and TRBJ2-7; D not certain. CDR3 DNA sequence: TGTGCCAGCAGTTTCGGAGCGTACTACGAGCAGTACTTC. The encoded protein is CASSFGAYYEQYF.